Sequencing of this T cell receptor (beta chain) was carried out in a study of T cell repertoires in cytomegalovirus infection. TCRdb fed the reads into MiXCR, producing one record per CDR3 protein. The sample shows more than 140,000 distinct CDR3 sequences, about 6% of them seen only once. This CDR3 contains 11 residues. Trimming removed 7 bases at V and 1 base at J, with 5 bases between. Germline loops: CDR1 SGDLS, CDR2 YYNGEE. The rearrangement links TRBV9 to TRBJ1-2; D is unresolved. The specimen was PBMCs. This TCR derives from a human donor in good health (CMV status not recorded). Some clones in this sample may be carry-over from other donors' samples. The CDR3 protein is CASEHNYGYTF. The DNA for the CDR3 is TGTGCCAGCGAGCATAACTATGGCTACACCTTC. Together with reference TRBV9 and TRBJ1-2, the CDR3 gives the full variable domain: DSGVTQTPKHLITATGQRVTLRCSPRSGDLSVYWYQQSLDQGLQFLIQYYNGEERAKGNILERFSAQQFPDLHSELNLSSLELGDSALYFCASEHNYGYTFGSGTRLTVV.